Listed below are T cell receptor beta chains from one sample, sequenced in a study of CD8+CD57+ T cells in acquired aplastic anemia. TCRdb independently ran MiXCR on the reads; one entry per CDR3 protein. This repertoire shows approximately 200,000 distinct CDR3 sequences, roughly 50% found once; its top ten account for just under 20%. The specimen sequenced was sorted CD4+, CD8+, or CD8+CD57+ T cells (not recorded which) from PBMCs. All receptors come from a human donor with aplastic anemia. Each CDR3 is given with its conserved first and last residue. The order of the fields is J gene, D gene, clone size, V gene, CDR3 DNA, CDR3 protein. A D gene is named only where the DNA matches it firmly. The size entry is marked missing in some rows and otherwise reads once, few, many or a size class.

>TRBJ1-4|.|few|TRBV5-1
TGCGCCAGCAGCTTTACAGGGCCGAATGAAAAACTGTTTTTT
CASSFTGPNEKLFF
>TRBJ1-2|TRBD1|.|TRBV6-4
TGTGCCAGCAGTGACGAGGCGGACAGGAGGGATGGCTACACCTTC
CASSDEADRRDGYTF
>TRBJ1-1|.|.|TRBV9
TGTGCCAGCAGCGTAGTTGGGTCCGATGGTGAAGCTTTCTTT
CASSVVGSDGEAFF
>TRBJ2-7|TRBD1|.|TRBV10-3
TGTGCCATCTTACGCTCCCCGGGACAGGGGGAACGACCGTACTTC
CAILRSPGQGERPYF
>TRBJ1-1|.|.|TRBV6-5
TGTGCCGGCAGGACGGGGGGCCCTTACACTGAAGCTTTCTTT
CAGRTGGPYTEAFF
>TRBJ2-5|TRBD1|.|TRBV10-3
TGCGCCATCAGTGAGGGGGCAGGGGGAGTAGAGACCCAGTACTTC
CAISEGAGGVETQYF
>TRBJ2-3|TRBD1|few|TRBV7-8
TGTGCCAGCAGTTCGGATACAGGGGTCCTCACAGATACGCAGTATTTT
CASSSDTGVLTDTQYF
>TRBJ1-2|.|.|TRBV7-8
TGTGCCAGCAGCAACGACAGCGTCGACTATGGCTACACCTTC
CASSNDSVDYGYTF
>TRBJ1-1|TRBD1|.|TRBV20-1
TGCAGTGCTACCGGGACAGTGAACACTGAAGCTTTCTTT
CSATGTVNTEAFF
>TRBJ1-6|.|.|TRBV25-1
TGTGCCAGCAGTGATACGGCGAGCTCCTATAATTCACCCCTCCACTTT
CASSDTASSYNSPLHF
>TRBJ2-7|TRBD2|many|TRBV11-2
TGTGCCAGCAGCTTAGATGCTAGCGGGCCAAACTTACACTACGAGCAGTACTTC
CASSLDASGPNLHYEQYF
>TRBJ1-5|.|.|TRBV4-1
TGCGCCAGCAGCCAAGACCCGGGGTACAATCAGCCCCAGCATTTT
CASSQDPGYNQPQHF
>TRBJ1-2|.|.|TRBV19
TGTGCCAGTAGTATGAGACAGCTTTACGGCTACACCTTC
CASSMRQLYGYTF
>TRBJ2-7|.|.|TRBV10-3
TGTGCCATCAGGGTTCGGACCGAAACCTACGAGCAGTACTTC
CAIRVRTETYEQYF